This T cell receptor beta chain was captured by sequencing in a study of T-cell memory formation after mild COVID-19. 5'RACE with constant-segment primers built TCRalpha and TCRbeta cDNA libraries with UMIs. TCRdb analysed the 5' RACE reads with MiXCR anew, one entry per CDR3 protein. Here the sample spans some 210,000 distinct CDR3 sequences, 10% to 13% being singletons. The CDR3 is made up of 16 amino acids. V was trimmed by 1 base and J by 7 bases, leaving 19 bases between them. Germline assignment: CDR1 SGHVS and CDR2 FNYEAQ. The specimen was PBMCs or a T cell subset sorted from them (not recorded which). The V gene is TRBV7-6, the J gene TRBJ1-2; no clear D. This receptor was obtained from a man aged 18 to 29 who had mild COVID-19 (a few samples of this study predate the infection). Cell type and time point are not known. The CDR3 nucleotides are TGTGCCAGCAGCTTAGAGAGCGAGGCCTCCTCAAGTGGCTACACCTTC. Its translation is CASSLESEASSSGYTF.